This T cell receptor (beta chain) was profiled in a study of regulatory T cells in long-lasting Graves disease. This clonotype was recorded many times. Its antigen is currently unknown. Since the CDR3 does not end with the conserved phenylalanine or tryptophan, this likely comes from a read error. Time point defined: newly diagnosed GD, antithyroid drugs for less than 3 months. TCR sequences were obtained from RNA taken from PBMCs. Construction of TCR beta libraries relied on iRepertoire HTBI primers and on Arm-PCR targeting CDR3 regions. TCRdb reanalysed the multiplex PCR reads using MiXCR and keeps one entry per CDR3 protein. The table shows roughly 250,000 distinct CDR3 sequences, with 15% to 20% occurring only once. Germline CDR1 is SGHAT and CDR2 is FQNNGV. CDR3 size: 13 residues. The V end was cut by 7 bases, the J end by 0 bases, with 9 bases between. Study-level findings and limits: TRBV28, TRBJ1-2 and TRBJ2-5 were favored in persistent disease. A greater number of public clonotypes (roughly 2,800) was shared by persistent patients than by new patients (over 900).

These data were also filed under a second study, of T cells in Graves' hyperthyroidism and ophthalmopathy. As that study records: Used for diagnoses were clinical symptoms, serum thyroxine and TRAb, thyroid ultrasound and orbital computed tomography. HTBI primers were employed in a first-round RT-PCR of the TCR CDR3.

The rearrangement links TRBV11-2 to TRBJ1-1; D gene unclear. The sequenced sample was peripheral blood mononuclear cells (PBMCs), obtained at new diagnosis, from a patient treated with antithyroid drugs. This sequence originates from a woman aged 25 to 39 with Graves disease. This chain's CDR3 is CASKRPMNTEAFS. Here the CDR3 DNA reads TGTGCCAGCAAGCGGCCCATGAACACTGAAGCTTTCTCT.